This is a list of T cell receptor beta chains from one sample in a study of shared clonotypes between healthy human individuals. Clones were sequenced by immunoSEQ multiplex PCR, and TCRdb holds only the in-frame ones, with some missing. The sample shows about 96,000 clones, 60% to 70% of them seen only once. The sample was memory CD8+ T cells sorted from blood. All receptors derive from a man aged 25 to 45 in good health. Both conserved end residues are part of each CDR3. D genes are given only for firm matches. Clone size, where shown, is once, few, many, or a class for clones that have expanded.

J gene	D gene	V gene	clone size	CDR3 DNA	CDR3 protein
TRBJ2-5	TRBD1	TRBV5-5	-	TGTGCCAGCAGCTTTAGTCCAGGGGGATCAAGTGAGACCCAGTACTTC	CASSFSPGGSSETQYF
TRBJ2-2	-	TRBV7-6	-	TGTGCCAGCAGCGGCAGGGTGGTAGCCACCGGGGAGCTGTTTTTT	CASSGRVVATGELFF
TRBJ2-2	-	TRBV7-9	-	TGTGCCAGCAGCTTAGTCGTAGGGAACACCGGGGAGCTGTTTTTT	CASSLVVGNTGELFF
TRBJ1-1	-	TRBV11-2	-	TGTGCCAGCAGCTTAGAACAGACAGGACCCTACACTGAAGCTTTCTTT	CASSLEQTGPYTEAFF
TRBJ2-7	-	TRBV4-2	-	TGTGCCAGCAGCCAAGGAGAGACTGCCGAGCAGTACTTC	CASSQGETAEQYF
TRBJ2-7	TRBD1	TRBV10-3	-	TGTGCCATCAGAGGGGGCGGGTACGAGCAGTACTTC	CAIRGGGYEQYF
TRBJ2-7	TRBD2	TRBV7-6	-	TGTGCCACCTCGGGACTAGCGTCCTACGAGCAGTACTTC	CATSGLASYEQYF
TRBJ2-3	TRBD1	TRBV7-6	-	TGTGCCAGCAGCAACCGACAGGGGGGTCCCCCAGATACGCAGTATTTT	CASSNRQGGPPDTQYF
TRBJ2-7	-	TRBV7-6	-	TGTGCCAGCAGCTTAGATGCCAGCAGCTCCTACGAGCAGTACTTC	CASSLDASSSYEQYF
TRBJ2-3	TRBD1	TRBV7-6	-	TGTGCCAGCAGCTCGCACCGGACAGGGGGCATCACAGATACGCAGTATTTT	CASSSHRTGGITDTQYF
TRBJ2-7	-	TRBV6-5	-	TGTGCCCCTCGGTTGGACTCCTACGAGCAGTACTTC	CAPRLDSYEQYF
TRBJ2-1	-	TRBV6-4	few	TGTGCCAGCAGTGGGAGTAGCCAAAATGAGCAGTTCTTC	CASSGSSQNEQFF
TRBJ2-7	-	TRBV4-3	-	TGCGCCAGCAGCTTCGGCCGTTCGCCCCACGAGCAGTACTTC	CASSFGRSPHEQYF
TRBJ1-1	TRBD1	TRBV5-1	-	TGCGCCAGCAGCTCGACAGGGGGCTCTACTGAAGCTTTCTTT	CASSSTGGSTEAFF
TRBJ2-1	-	TRBV28	-	TGTGCCAGCACCATTGGGGGTATCAGTGAGCAGTTCTTC	CASTIGGISEQFF
TRBJ1-4	TRBD1	TRBV27	-	TGTGCCAGCACCGTGGCAGGGGGGGATGAAAAACTGTTTTTT	CASTVAGGDEKLFF
TRBJ2-7	-	TRBV6-1	once	TGTGCCAGCAGTGAGGGACCTGGGAGCTCCTACGAGCAGTACTTC	CASSEGPGSSYEQYF
TRBJ2-7	-	TRBV11-2	-	TGTGCCAGCAGCTTGACATACGAGCAGTACTTC	CASSLTYEQYF
TRBJ1-2	-	TRBV4-3	once	TGCGCCAGCAGCCAAGTAGGGCAACTTACCTATGGCTACACCTTC	CASSQVGQLTYGYTF
TRBJ2-5	TRBD2	TRBV5-5	many	TGTGCCAGCAGCCCTTGGACTAGCGGTTCTCAAGAGACCCAGTACTTC	CASSPWTSGSQETQYF
TRBJ1-2	TRBD1	TRBV4-1	-	TGCGCCAGCAGCCAGGACAGGAGAGACTACACCTTC	CASSQDRRDYTF
TRBJ2-1	-	TRBV7-9	-	TGTGCCAGCAGCCCCCTGGGGGAGCAGTTCTTC	CASSPLGEQFF
TRBJ2-7	-	TRBV5-1	many	TGCGCCAGCAGCTTGGGGGCCCGGACACTACCTGCGGACGAGCAGTACTTC	CASSLGARTLPADEQYF
TRBJ2-3	TRBD2	TRBV7-9	-	TGTGCCAGCAGCTCCCGGCGGGAGCCCTCGAGGGCGTATTTT	CASSSRREPSRAYF
TRBJ1-4	TRBD1	TRBV28	-	TGTGCCAGCAGCTCCCAGGGGACAGGGAGAAACAAACTGTTTTTT	CASSSQGTGRNKLFF
TRBJ2-6	-	TRBV18	once	TGTGCCAGCTCACCAGGCAGGGGCTCATGGGGTTCTGGGGCCAACGTCCTGACTTTC	CASSPGRGSWGSGANVLTF
TRBJ2-4	TRBD2	TRBV10-3	-	TGTGCCATCAGTGGGACTAGCGGCGGAGACATTCAGTACTTC	CAISGTSGGDIQYF
TRBJ2-5	TRBD1	TRBV18	once	TGTGCCAGCTCACCGAGACAGGGGTTCCAAGAGACCCAGTACTTC	CASSPRQGFQETQYF